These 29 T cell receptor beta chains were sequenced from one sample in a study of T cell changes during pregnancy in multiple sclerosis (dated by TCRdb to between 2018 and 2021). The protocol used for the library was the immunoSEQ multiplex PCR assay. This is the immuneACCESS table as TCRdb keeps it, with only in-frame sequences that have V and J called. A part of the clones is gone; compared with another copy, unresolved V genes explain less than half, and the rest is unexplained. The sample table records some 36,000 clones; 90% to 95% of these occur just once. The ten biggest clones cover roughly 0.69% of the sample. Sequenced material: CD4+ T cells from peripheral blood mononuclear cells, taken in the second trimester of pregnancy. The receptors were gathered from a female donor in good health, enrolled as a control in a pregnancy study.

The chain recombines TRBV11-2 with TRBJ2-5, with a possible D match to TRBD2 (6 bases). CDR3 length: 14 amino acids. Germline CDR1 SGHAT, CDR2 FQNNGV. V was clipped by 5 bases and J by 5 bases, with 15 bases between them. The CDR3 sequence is CASSPVVGGETQYF. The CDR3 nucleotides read TGTGCCAGCAGCCCAGTGGTGGGAGGCGAGACCCAGTACTTC. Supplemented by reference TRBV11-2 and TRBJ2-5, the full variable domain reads EAGVAQSPRYKIIEKRQSVAFWCNPISGHATLYWYQQILGQGPKLLIQFQNNGVVDDSQLPKDRFSAERLKGVDSTLKIQPAKLEDSAVYLCASSPVVGGETQYFGPGTRLLVL.

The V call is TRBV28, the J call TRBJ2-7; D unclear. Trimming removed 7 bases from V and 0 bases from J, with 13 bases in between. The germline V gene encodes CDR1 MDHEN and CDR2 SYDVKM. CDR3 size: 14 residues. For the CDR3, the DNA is TGTGCCAGCACTAGGAAAGGCTTCTCCTACGAGCAGTACTTC. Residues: CASTRKGFSYEQYF.

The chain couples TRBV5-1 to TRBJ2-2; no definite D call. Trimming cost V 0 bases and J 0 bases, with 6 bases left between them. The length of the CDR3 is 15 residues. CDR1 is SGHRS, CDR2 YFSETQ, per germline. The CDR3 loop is CASSLETTNTGELFF. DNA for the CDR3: TGCGCCAGCAGCTTGGAGACAACGAACACCGGGGAGCTGTTTTTT. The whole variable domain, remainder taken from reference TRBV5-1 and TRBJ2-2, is KAGVTQTPRYLIKTRGQQVTLSCSPISGHRSVSWYQQTPGQGLQFLFEYFSETQRNKGNFPGRFSGRQFSNSRSEMNVSTLELGDSALYLCASSLETTNTGELFFGEGSRLTVL.

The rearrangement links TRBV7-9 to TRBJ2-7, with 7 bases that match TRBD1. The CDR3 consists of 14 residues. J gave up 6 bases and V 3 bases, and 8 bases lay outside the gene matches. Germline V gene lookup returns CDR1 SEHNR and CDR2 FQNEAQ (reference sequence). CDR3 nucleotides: TGTGCCAGCAGCTTTGGACAGGCTGGGAGCGAGCAGTACTTC. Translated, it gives CASSFGQAGSEQYF.

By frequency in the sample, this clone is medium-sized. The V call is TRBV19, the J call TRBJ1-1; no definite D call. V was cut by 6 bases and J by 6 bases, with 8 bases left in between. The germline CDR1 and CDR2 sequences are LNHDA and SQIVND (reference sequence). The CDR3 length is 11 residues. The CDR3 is CASRRNAEAFF. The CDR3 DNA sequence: TGTGCCAGTAGGAGAAACGCTGAAGCTTTCTTT.

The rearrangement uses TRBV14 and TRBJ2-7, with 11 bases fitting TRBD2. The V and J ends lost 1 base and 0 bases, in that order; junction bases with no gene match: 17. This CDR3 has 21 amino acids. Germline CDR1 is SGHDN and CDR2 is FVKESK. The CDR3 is CASSQASSSRLAGSISYEQYF. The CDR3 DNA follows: TGTGCCAGCAGCCAAGCCTCCTCCTCCCGACTAGCGGGGTCTATCTCCTACGAGCAGTACTTC.

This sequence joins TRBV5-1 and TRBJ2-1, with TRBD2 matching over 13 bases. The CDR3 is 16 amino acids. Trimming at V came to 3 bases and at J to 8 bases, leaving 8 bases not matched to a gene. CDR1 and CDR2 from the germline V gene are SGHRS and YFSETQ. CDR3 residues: CASSSGLAGVYDEQFF. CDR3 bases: TGCGCCAGCAGCTCCGGACTAGCGGGGGTGTACGATGAGCAGTTCTTC.

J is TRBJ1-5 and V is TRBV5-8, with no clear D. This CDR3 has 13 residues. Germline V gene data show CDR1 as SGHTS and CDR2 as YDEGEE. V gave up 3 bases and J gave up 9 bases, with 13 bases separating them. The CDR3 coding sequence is TGTGCCAGCAGCTCTGAGGATGGGAGGCCCCAGCATTTT. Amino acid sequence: CASSSEDGRPQHF.

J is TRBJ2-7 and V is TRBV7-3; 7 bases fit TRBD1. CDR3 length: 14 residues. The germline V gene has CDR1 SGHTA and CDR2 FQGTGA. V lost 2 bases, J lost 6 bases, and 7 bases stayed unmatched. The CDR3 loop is CASSLFSYRGEQYF. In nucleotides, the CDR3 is TGTGCCAGCAGCTTATTTTCTTACAGGGGCGAGCAGTACTTC.

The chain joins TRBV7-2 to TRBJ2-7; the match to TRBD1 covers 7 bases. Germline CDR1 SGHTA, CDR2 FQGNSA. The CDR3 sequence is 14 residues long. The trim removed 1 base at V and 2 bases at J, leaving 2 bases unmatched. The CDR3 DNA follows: TGTGCCAGCAGCTTAGGGGACAGACCCTACGAGCAGTACTTC. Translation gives CASSLGDRPYEQYF.

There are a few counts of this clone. The CDR3 here is CASSPQDRDPYGYTF. The CDR3 DNA reads as TGTGCCAGCAGCCCCCAGGACAGGGATCCCTATGGCTACACCTTC. This chain links TRBV7-2 with TRBJ1-2; TRBD1 matches at 8 bases. The junction had 9 bases not matched to a gene; V was cut back by 5 bases and J by 4 bases. Germline CDR1 reads SGHTA; CDR2 reads FQGNSA. There are 15 residues in the CDR3. Full variable domain (missing parts from reference TRBV7-2 and TRBJ1-2): GAGVSQSPSNKVTEKGKDVELRCDPISGHTALYWYRQSLGQGLEFLIYFQGNSAPDKSGLPSDRFSAERTGGSVSTLTIQRTQQEDSAVYLCASSPQDRDPYGYTFGSGTRLTVV.

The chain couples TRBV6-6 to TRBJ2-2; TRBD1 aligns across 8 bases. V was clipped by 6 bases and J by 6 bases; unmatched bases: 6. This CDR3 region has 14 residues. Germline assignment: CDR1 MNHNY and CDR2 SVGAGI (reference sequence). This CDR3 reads CASRSRGQAGELFF. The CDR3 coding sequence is TGTGCCAGCAGGTCCAGGGGGCAAGCCGGGGAGCTGTTTTTT.

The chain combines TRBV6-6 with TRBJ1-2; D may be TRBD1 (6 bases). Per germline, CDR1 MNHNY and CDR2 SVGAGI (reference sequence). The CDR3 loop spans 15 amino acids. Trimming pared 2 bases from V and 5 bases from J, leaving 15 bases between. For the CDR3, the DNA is TGTGCCAGCAGTTACCCTCCGGGACAAGGGTATGGCTACACCTTC. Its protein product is CASSYPPGQGYGYTF.

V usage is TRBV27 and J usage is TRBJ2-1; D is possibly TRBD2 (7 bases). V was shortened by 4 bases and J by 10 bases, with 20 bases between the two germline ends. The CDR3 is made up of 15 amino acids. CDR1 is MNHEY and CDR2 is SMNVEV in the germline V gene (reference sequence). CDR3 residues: CASSSLWEGVREQFF. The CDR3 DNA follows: TGTGCCAGCAGTTCCCTGTGGGAGGGGGTCCGGGAGCAGTTCTTC.

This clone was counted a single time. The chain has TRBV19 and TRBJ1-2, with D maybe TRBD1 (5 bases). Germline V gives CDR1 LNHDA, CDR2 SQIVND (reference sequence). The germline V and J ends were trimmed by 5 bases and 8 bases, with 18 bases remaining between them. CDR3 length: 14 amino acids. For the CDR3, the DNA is TGTGCCAGTAGTCACCGGGGGAGGGGCGACGGCTACACCTTC. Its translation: CASSHRGRGDGYTF.

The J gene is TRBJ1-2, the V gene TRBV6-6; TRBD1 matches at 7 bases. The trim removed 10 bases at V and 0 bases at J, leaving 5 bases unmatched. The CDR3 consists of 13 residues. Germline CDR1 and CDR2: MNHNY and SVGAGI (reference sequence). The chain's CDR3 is CATFGTANYGYTF. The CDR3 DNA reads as TGTGCCACCTTCGGGACAGCTAACTATGGCTACACCTTC.

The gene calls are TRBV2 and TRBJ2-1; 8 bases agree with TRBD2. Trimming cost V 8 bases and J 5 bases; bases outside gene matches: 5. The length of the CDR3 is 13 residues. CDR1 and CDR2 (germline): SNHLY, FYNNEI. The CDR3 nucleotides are TGTGCCAGCGGACGGGAGGGACACAATGAGCAGTTCTTC. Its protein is CASGREGHNEQFF.

CDR3 in DNA: TGTGCCAGCTCCCCGGACAGGATTTACAATGAGCAGTTCTTC. Protein sequence: CASSPDRIYNEQFF. This rearrangement joins TRBV18 to TRBJ2-1, with 7 bases identical to TRBD1. This CDR3 has 14 residues. Trimming removed 6 bases from V and 4 bases from J; junction bases left unmatched: 6. Germline V CDR1 and CDR2: KGHSH, LQKENI.

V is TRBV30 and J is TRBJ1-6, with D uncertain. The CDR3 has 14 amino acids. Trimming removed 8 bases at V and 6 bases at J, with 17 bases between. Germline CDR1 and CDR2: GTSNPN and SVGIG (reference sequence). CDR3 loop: CAVRQTTFNSPLHF. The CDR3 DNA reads TGTGCCGTAAGGCAGACTACCTTTAATTCACCCCTCCACTTT.

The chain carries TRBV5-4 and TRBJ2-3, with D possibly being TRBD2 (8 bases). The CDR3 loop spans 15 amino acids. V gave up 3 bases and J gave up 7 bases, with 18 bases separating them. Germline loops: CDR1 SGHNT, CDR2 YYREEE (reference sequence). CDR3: CASSSGGEGANTQYF. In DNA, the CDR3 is TGTGCCAGCAGCTCGGGGGGGGAGGGGGCAAATACGCAGTATTTT.

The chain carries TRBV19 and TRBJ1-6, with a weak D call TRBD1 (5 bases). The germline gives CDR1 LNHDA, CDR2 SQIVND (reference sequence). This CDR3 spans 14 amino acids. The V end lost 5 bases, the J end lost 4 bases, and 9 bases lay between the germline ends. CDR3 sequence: CASSPGQYNSPLHF. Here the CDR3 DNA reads TGTGCCAGTAGTCCCGGACAATATAATTCACCCCTCCACTTT.

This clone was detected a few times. As DNA, the CDR3 is TGTGCCAGCACCGCCACAGGGGTCAATCAGCCCCAGCATTTT. Translating gives CASTATGVNQPQHF. This sequence joins TRBV7-8 and TRBJ1-5, with 7 bases identical to TRBD1. This CDR3 has 14 residues. Trimming cost V 7 bases and J 3 bases; bases outside gene matches: 6. CDR1 and CDR2 (germline): SGHVS, FQNEAQ.

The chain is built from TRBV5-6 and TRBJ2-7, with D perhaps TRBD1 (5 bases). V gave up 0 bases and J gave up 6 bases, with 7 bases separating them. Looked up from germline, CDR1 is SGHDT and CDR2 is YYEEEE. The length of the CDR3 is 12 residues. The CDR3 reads CASSLAGPEQYF. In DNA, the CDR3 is TGTGCCAGCAGCTTGGCAGGGCCCGAGCAGTACTTC. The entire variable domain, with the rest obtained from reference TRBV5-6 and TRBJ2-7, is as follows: DAGVTQSPTHLIKTRGQQVTLRCSPKSGHDTVSWYQQALGQGPQFIFQYYEEEERQRGNFPDRFSGHQFPNYSSELNVNALLLGDSALYLCASSLAGPEQYFGPGTRLTVT.

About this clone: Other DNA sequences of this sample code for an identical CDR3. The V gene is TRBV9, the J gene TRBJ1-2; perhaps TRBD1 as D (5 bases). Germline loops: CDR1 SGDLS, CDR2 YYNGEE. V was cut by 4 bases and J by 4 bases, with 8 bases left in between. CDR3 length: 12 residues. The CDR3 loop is CASSPGLYGYTF. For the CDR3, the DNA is TGTGCCAGCAGCCCAGGGCTCTATGGCTACACCTTC.

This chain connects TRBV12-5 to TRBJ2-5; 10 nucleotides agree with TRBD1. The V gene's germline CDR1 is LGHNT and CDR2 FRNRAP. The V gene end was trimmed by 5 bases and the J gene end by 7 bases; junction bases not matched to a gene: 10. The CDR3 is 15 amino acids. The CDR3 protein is CASGETGGFGGTQYF. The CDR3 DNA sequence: TGTGCTAGTGGTGAGACAGGGGGCTTCGGGGGGACCCAGTACTTC.

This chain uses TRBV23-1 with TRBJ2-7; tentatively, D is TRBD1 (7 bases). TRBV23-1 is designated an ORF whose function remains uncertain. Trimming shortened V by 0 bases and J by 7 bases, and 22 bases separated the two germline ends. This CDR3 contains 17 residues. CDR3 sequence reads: CASSQSEGPGGRLEQYF. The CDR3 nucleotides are TGCGCCAGCAGTCAATCGGAGGGTCCAGGGGGGAGATTGGAGCAGTACTTC.

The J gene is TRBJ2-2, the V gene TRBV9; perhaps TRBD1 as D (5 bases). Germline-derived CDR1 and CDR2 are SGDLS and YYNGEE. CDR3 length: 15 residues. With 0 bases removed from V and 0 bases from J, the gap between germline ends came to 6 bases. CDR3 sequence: CASSVDRSNTGELFF. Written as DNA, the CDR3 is TGTGCCAGCAGCGTAGACAGGTCGAACACCGGGGAGCTGTTTTTT.

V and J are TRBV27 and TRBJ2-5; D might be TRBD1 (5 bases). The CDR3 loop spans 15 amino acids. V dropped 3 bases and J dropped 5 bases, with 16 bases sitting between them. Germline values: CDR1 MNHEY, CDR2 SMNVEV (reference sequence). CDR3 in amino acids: CASSLGIRDYETQYF. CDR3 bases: TGTGCCAGCAGTTTGGGGATCAGGGATTACGAGACCCAGTACTTC.

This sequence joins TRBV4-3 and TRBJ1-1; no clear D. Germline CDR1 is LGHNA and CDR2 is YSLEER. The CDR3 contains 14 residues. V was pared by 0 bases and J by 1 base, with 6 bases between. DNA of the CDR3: TGCGCCAGCAGCCAAGAGGGGAGGAACACTGAAGCTTTCTTT. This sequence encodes CASSQEGRNTEAFF.